Below are 21 T cell receptor beta chains sequenced from a single sample in a study of T-cell reconstitution after alpha-beta-depleted transplantation in children. A TCRbeta library incorporating unique molecular identifiers was prepared. TCRdb reprocessed the PCR reads via MiXCR and lists one record per CDR3 protein. The sample carries almost 500,000 distinct CDR3 sequences, over 9.5% recorded once. The sequencing here drew on PBMCs, taken before TCRalphabeta/CD19-depleted stem cell transplant. The receptor set was obtained from a child younger than 10 with inherited bone marrow failure, due to receive a stem cell transplant.

Many counts were recorded for this clonotype. CDR3 DNA sequence: TGCAGTGCTAAAGATAGCGGGAATCTCTACAATGAGCAGTTCTTC. This codes for CSAKDSGNLYNEQFF. This chain joins TRBV20-1 and TRBJ2-1; 8 bases map to TRBD2. The germline V gene has CDR1 DFQATT and CDR2 SNEGSKA (reference sequence). V lost 4 bases to trimming and J lost 3 bases; unmatched junction nucleotides: 8. There are 15 residues in the CDR3.

In its sample, this clonotype was seen many times. The chain recombines TRBV6-2 or TRBV6-3 with TRBJ2-2; 7 bases line up with TRBD1. The CDR3 runs to 16 residues. V gave up 5 bases and J gave up 0 bases; unmatched junction bases: 6. Germline CDR1 and CDR2: MNHEY and SVGEGT. The CDR3 DNA follows: TGTGCCAGCAGTACGGCCGGGACAGCGAACACCGGGGAGCTGTTTTTT. Translation gives CASSTAGTANTGELFF.

The sample holds a few counts of this clonotype. The chain uses TRBV12-3 or TRBV12-4 and TRBJ2-3, with D perhaps TRBD1 (6 bases). Trimming removed 2 bases at V and 1 base at J, with 7 bases between. The CDR3 is 14 amino acids. DNA for the CDR3: TGTGCCAGCAGTTTATACAGGGGCACAGATACGCAGTATTTT. Protein sequence: CASSLYRGTDTQYF.

The table lists this clonotype with many counts. The genes are TRBV12-3 or TRBV12-4 and TRBJ2-1; D remains unclear. This CDR3 is built from 18 residues. The V end lost 3 bases, the J end lost 0 bases, and 18 bases lay between the germline ends. The CDR3, as DNA: TGTGCCAGCAGTTTTGTACTAACGGTTAGAAGCTCCTACAATGAGCAGTTCTTC. Protein: CASSFVLTVRSSYNEQFF.

The chain uses TRBV4-1 and TRBJ2-5, with 11 bases matching TRBD2. The CDR3 has 15 residues. Germline values: CDR1 MGHRA, CDR2 YSYEKL. The ends lost 0 bases at V and 7 bases at J; junction bases unmatched: 4. This CDR3 reads CASSQDSLAGVTQYF. The CDR3 bases are TGCGCCAGCAGCCAAGATTCACTAGCGGGAGTGACCCAGTACTTC.

This clonotype was picked up many times. The V call is TRBV5-1, the J call TRBJ2-7; possibly TRBD1 or TRBD2 for D (6 bases each). The germline V and J ends were trimmed by 2 bases and 6 bases, with 12 bases remaining between them. The CDR3 is 13 amino acids. In germline, CDR1 is SGHRS, CDR2 YFSETQ. In DNA form, the CDR3 reads TGCGCCAGCAGCTTACGGGGGCCGATCGAGCAGTACTTC. Translation: CASSLRGPIEQYF. Using reference TRBV5-1 and TRBJ2-7 for the parts outside the CDR3, the full variable domain is KAGVTQTPRYLIKTRGQQVTLSCSPISGHRSVSWYQQTPGQGLQFLFEYFSETQRNKGNFPGRFSGRQFSNSRSEMNVSTLELGDSALYLCASSLRGPIEQYFGPGTRLTVT.

The V gene is TRBV19, the J gene TRBJ1-1; D might be TRBD1 (6 bases). Germline CDR1 LNHDA, CDR2 SQIVND (reference sequence). The ends were cut back, 3 bases at V and 4 bases at J, with 18 bases in the middle. The CDR3 totals 16 residues. For the CDR3, the DNA is TGTGCCAGTAGTATGGGTTTAGGGGGACGGGGCACTGAAGCTTTCTTT. This encodes CASSMGLGGRGTEAFF.

There are many counts of this clonotype. This rearrangement joins TRBV9 to TRBJ1-2; 7 bases agree with TRBD1. The CDR3 covers 16 residues. V lost 4 bases to trimming and J lost 8 bases; unmatched junction nucleotides: 17. Germline loops: CDR1 SGDLS, CDR2 YYNGEE. The chain's CDR3 is CASSFGQEGLGRGYTF. DNA of the CDR3: TGTGCCAGCAGCTTTGGACAGGAAGGATTGGGACGAGGCTACACCTTC.

This clonotype was detected many times. The rearrangement links TRBV19 to TRBJ2-3; D unresolved. The CDR3 extends over 14 amino acids. V lost 2 bases and J lost 3, with 9 bases in between. Germline V gene data show CDR1 as LNHDA and CDR2 as SQIVND (reference sequence). CDR3 sequence reads: CASSIFEGTDTQYF. CDR3 nucleotide sequence: TGTGCCAGTAGTATATTCGAAGGTACAGATACGCAGTATTTT.

This sequence joins TRBV15 and TRBJ1-1; the D gene is possibly TRBD1 (5 bases). CDR3 length equals 16 residues. Per germline, CDR1 LNHNV and CDR2 YYDKDF (reference sequence). The V and J ends lost 0 bases and 4 bases respectively, with 15 bases between them. CDR3: CATSRDGEGSVTEAFF. CDR3 nucleotides: TGTGCCACCAGCAGAGATGGCGAGGGGTCGGTCACTGAAGCTTTCTTT.

This clonotype was counted at least ten times. This chain links TRBV7-8 with TRBJ2-1; the D is unclear. V was clipped by 2 bases and J by 0 bases, with 14 bases between them. Germline CDR1 SGHVS, CDR2 FQNEAQ. The CDR3 is 17 amino acids. CDR3 in amino acids: CASSLIRDAPSYNEQFF. Here the CDR3 DNA reads TGTGCCAGCAGCTTAATTCGTGACGCTCCCTCCTACAATGAGCAGTTCTTC.

This clonotype was seen at least ten times. The rearrangement joins TRBV27 to TRBJ2-4, with TRBD2 identical over 7 bases. The CDR3 sequence is 15 residues long. V shed 2 bases and J 8 bases; nucleotides not matched to a gene: 9. Germline V gene lookup returns CDR1 MNHEY and CDR2 SMNVEV (reference sequence). CDR3 protein: CASSLRLSGMDIQYF. In nucleotides, the CDR3 is TGTGCCAGCAGTTTAAGGCTGAGCGGGATGGACATTCAGTACTTC.

The chain employs TRBV12-3 or TRBV12-4 and TRBJ2-2, with a weak D call TRBD2 (6 bases). Trimming shortened V by 0 bases and J by 6 bases, and 14 bases separated the two germline ends. CDR3 length equals 16 residues. CDR3 in amino acids: CASSLAFGSAPGELFF. The CDR3 DNA follows: TGTGCCAGCAGTTTAGCTTTCGGGAGCGCTCCCGGGGAGCTGTTTTTT.

The chain recombines TRBV29-1 with TRBJ1-3; no definite D call. Trimming removed 4 bases at V and 4 bases at J, with 5 bases between. The CDR3 is made up of 11 amino acids. The germline gives CDR1 SQVTM, CDR2 ANQGSEA. The CDR3 is CSVVRGNTIYF. CDR3 bases: TGCAGCGTTGTCCGGGGAAACACCATATATTTT.

Points on this clonotype: This may be a read error, as it is one base from a much larger clone. J is TRBJ1-1 and V is TRBV6-5; no reliable D call. CDR3 length: 14 residues. In germline, CDR1 is MNHEY, CDR2 SVGAGI. The CDR3 DNA reads TGTTCCAGCAGTTACGGACGGCAGAACACTGAAGCTTTCTTT. This translates into CSSSYGRQNTEAFF.

This clonotype was seen many times. V and J are TRBV12-3 or TRBV12-4 and TRBJ2-5; TRBD2 aligns across 13 bases. This CDR3 has 16 residues. Germline trimming cut 5 bases from V and 1 base from J; bases unmatched to any gene: 4. This chain's CDR3 is CASSGRLAGGQETQYF. CDR3 DNA: TGTGCCAGCAGTGGGCGACTAGCGGGAGGCCAAGAGACCCAGTACTTC.

This clonotype was detected a few times. This rearrangement joins TRBV5-1 to TRBJ2-7, with TRBD2 matching over 12 bases. Per the germline V gene, CDR1 is SGHRS and CDR2 is YFSETQ. The CDR3 length is 17 residues. V dropped 4 bases and J dropped 6; count of bases not matched to a gene: 14. The DNA of the CDR3 is TGCGCCAGCAGCACAAGGCCTAGCGGGAGGGTATCAGGCGAGCAGTACTTC. Translating it yields CASSTRPSGRVSGEQYF.

This clonotype has a count of ten or more. The gene calls are TRBV24-1 and TRBJ1-1; D is uncertain. Germline V gene sequence: CDR1 KGHDR, CDR2 SFDVKD. The CDR3 runs 13 residues. The V end lost 8 bases, the J end lost 5 bases, and 14 bases lay between the germline ends. The CDR3 reads CATISGRVTEAFF. The CDR3 coding sequence is TGTGCCACCATTAGTGGGAGGGTAACTGAAGCTTTCTTT.

This clonotype was detected ten times or more. The chain employs TRBV12-3 or TRBV12-4 and TRBJ1-1, with 7 bases identical to TRBD1. V dropped 5 bases and J dropped 0; count of bases not matched to a gene: 3. The CDR3 totals 14 residues. The CDR3 here is CASSRTGVNTEAFF. The CDR3 nucleotides read TGTGCCAGCAGTCGCACAGGGGTGAACACTGAAGCTTTCTTT.

This clonotype was recorded at least ten times. The chain uses TRBV12-3 or TRBV12-4 and TRBJ2-1, with 8 bases aligning to TRBD1. V lost 3 bases to trimming and J lost 9 bases; unmatched junction nucleotides: 13. The CDR3 totals 16 residues. DNA for the CDR3: TGTGCCAGCAGTTTCCCAAATCCGGCAGGGGGCGGTGAGCAGTTCTTC. This gives the protein CASSFPNPAGGGEQFF.

This clonotype was recorded many times. The chain has TRBV9 and TRBJ1-5; no reliable D call. V was clipped by 0 bases and J by 0 bases, with 7 bases between them. The CDR3 is 15 residues long. Germline CDR1 SGDLS, CDR2 YYNGEE. In nucleotides, the CDR3 is TGTGCCAGCAGCGTAGGCGGGCATAGCAATCAGCCCCAGCATTTT. Amino acid sequence: CASSVGGHSNQPQHF.